Given below is one T cell receptor (beta chain) in context. No antigen is known for it. It was with 60 Vbeta and 13 Jbeta primers that the PCR ran. Clones were read by immunoSEQ multiplex PCR, and TCRdb kept only the in-frame ones, dropping some. The table records more than 200,000 clones, under 70% of them present only once. The sample originates from a study of cytomegalovirus exposure and HLA in healthy donors. Study in general: From some 190 million T cells, an earlier analysis saw 117 million unique TCR beta sequences. Findings and limits, study-wide: For most TCR sequences rarity was the rule, although some public TCRs occurred in many donors. Several of the most significant clusters appeared linked to common viral pathogens, based on a later analysis. Segments of the TCR beta V type were, in most cases, productive about 90% or about 30% of the time in an earlier analysis.

V shed 4 bases and J 3 bases; nucleotides not matched to a gene: 3. The CDR3 has 14 residues. Germline V CDR1 and CDR2: SGHKS, YYEKEE (reference sequence). The rearrangement uses TRBV5-5 and TRBJ2-7; TRBD1 agrees at 11 bases. Sequencing used PBMCs. This TCR was sampled from a man aged 35 to 55 in good health and CMV-seropositive. CDR3 region: CASSLGTGGYEQYF. CDR3 in DNA: TGTGCCAGCAGCCTAGGGACAGGGGGCTACGAGCAGTACTTC.